This T cell receptor (beta chain) was observed in a study of blood T cell repertoires in COVID-19. Study at large: Material from acute and convalescent COVID-19 was sourced from the United States, Italy and Spain. The cDNA or gDNA used as material had been derived from T cells, B-cell-depleted T cells, or PBMCs.

Germline lookup yields CDR1 SSHAT and CDR2 FNYEAQ (reference sequence). The CDR3 is made up of 14 amino acids. The V and J ends lost 4 bases and 0 bases, in that order; junction bases with no gene match: 1. The protocol was immunoSEQ multiplex PCR, while the TCRdb copy is restricted to in-frame clones and leaves out a portion. This sample has roughly 120,000 clones; 80% to 90% occur once, and the top ten carry around 3.4%. This chain uses TRBV7-7 with TRBJ2-3; 7 positions match TRBD1. The sample comprised peripheral blood. This clonotype was sampled from a man aged 35 to 55 with acute or convalescent COVID-19. For the CDR3, the DNA is TGTGCCAGCAGCTCGACAGGGAGCACAGATACGCAGTATTTT. Its protein product is CASSSTGSTDTQYF.